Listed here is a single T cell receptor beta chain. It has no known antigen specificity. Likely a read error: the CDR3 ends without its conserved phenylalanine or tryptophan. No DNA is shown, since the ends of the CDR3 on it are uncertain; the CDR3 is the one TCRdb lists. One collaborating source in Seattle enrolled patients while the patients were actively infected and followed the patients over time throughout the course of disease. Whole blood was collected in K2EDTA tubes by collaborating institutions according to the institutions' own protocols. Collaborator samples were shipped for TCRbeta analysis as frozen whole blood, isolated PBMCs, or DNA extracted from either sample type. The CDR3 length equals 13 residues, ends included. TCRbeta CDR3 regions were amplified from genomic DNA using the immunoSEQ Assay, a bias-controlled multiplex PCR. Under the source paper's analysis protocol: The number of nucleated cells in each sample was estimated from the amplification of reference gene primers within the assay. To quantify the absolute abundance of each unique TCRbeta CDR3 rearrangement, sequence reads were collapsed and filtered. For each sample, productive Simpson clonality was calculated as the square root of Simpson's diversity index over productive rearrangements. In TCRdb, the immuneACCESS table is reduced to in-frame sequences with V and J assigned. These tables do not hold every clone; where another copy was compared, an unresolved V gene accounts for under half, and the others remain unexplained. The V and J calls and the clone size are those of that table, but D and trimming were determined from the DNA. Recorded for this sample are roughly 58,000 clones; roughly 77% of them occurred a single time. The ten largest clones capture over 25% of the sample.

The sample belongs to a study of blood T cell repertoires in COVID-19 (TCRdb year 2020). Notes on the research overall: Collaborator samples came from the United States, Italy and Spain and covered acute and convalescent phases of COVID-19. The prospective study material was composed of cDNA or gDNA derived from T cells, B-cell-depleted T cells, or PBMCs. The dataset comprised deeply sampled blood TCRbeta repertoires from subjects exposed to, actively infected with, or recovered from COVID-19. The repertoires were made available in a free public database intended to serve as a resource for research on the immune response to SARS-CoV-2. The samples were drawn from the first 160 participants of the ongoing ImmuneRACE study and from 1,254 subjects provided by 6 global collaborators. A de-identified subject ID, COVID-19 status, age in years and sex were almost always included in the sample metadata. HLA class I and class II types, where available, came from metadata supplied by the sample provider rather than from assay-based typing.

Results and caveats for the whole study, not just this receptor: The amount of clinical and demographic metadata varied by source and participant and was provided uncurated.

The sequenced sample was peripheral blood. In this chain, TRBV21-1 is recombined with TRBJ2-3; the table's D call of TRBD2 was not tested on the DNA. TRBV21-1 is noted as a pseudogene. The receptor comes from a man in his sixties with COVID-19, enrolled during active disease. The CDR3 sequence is CASSSPGSGVAFG.